These 13 T cell receptor beta chains were all obtained from the same sample, sequenced in a study of control samples from healthy donors and cancer patients. Profiling relied on immunoSEQ multiplex PCR, and the TCRdb table lists in-frame clones only, not all of them. The table has roughly 170,000 clones, just over 85% seen once. Sequenced input: blood. These receptor sequences come from a woman aged 25 to 45 in good health.

This clone was found a few times. The chain is built from TRBV3-1 (or the pseudogene TRBV3-2) and TRBJ1-6; the D is unclear. The germline V gene encodes CDR1 LGHDT and CDR2 YNNKEL (reference sequence). The CDR3 runs 14 residues. Trimming took 1 base from V and 10 from J, leaving 11 bases between them. This CDR3 reads CASSQGTVTSPLHF. The CDR3 DNA is TGTGCCAGCAGCCAAGGTACGGTAACCTCACCCCTCCACTTT.

The table lists this clone with a count of one. The V call is TRBV6-5, the J call TRBJ1-1; TRBD1 might be the D (5 bases). Germline loops: CDR1 MNHEY, CDR2 SVGAGI. CDR3 length equals 13 residues. V lost 7 bases to trimming and J lost 4 bases, with 13 bases between them. The CDR3 region has the DNA TGTGCCAGCACCATTCAGGGTTTCACTGAAGCTTTCTTT. Amino acid sequence: CASTIQGFTEAFF.

This clone has only a few counts. J is TRBJ1-6 and V is TRBV2; 8 nucleotides line up with TRBD1. The germline gives CDR1 SNHLY, CDR2 FYNNEI. CDR3 size: 13 residues. V lost 6 bases and J lost 9; bases outside the gene matches: 4. The CDR3 here is CASSPDRGSPLHF. In DNA, the CDR3 is TGTGCCAGCAGCCCCGACAGGGGTTCACCCCTCCACTTT.

V usage is TRBV28 and J usage is TRBJ2-1; TRBD1 is a possible D gene (7 bases). Germline loops: CDR1 MDHEN, CDR2 SYDVKM. V was shortened by 7 bases and J by 1 base, with 23 bases between the two germline ends. This CDR3 has 18 residues. The DNA for the CDR3 is TGTGCCAGCACCTGTGACAGGGTAACGGGAGTTTCCTACAATGAGCAGTTCTTC. Encoded protein: CASTCDRVTGVSYNEQFF.

The V gene is TRBV30, the J gene TRBJ1-2, with 8 bases that match TRBD1. The length of the CDR3 is 13 residues. Germline-derived CDR1 and CDR2 are GTSNPN and SVGIG (reference sequence). DNA of the CDR3: TGTGCAACTCCAGGGGGCGGCGGCTATGGCTACACCTTC. Translation gives CATPGGGGYGYTF. The full variable domain, its missing parts supplied by reference TRBV30 and TRBJ1-2, is SQTIHQWPATLVQPVGSPLSLECTVEGTSNPNLYWYRQAAGRGLQLLFYSVGIGQISSEVPQNLSASRPQDRQFILSSKKLLLSDSGFYLCATPGGGGYGYTFGSGTRLTVV.

The chain is built from TRBV27 and TRBJ1-2; D gene uncertain. V was pared by 3 bases and J by 7 bases, with 24 bases between. Germline CDR1 MNHEY, CDR2 SMNVEV (reference sequence). There are 17 residues in the CDR3. The CDR3 coding sequence is TGTGCCAGCAGTTTGGTCAGCGGCGGACCCCGGGGAGCTGGCTACACCTTC. It encodes CASSLVSGGPRGAGYTF.

The rearrangement joins TRBV27 to TRBJ1-5, with D unclear. From germline, CDR1 is MNHEY and CDR2 SMNVEV (reference sequence). Trimming shortened V by 3 bases and J by 5 bases, and 11 bases separated the two germline ends. This CDR3 has 14 residues. The CDR3 DNA sequence: TGTGCCAGCAGTTTTCATCTGGGTCATCAGCCCCAGCATTTT. Translated, it gives CASSFHLGHQPQHF.

This clone was observed a few times. The chain links TRBV6-1 to TRBJ2-7; D remains unclear. V lost 3 bases and J 0 bases, leaving 12 bases between the germline ends. This CDR3 contains 15 residues. Germline V gene lookup returns CDR1 MNHNS and CDR2 SASEGT. CDR3 sequence reads: CASSEDGSSSYEQYV. The CDR3 DNA is TGTGCCAGCAGTGAGGACGGCTCTAGCTCCTACGAGCAGTACGTC.

This clone was recorded a few times. This rearrangement joins TRBV7-9 to TRBJ2-3; D possibly corresponds to TRBD2 (6 bases). The V and J ends lost 5 bases and 2 bases respectively, with 17 bases between them. The CDR3 extends over 16 amino acids. Germline CDR1 is SEHNR and CDR2 is FQNEAQ (reference sequence). DNA of the CDR3: TGTGCCAGCAGCCCAGTGGGAGCGGGTTACACAGATACGCAGTATTTT. Residues: CASSPVGAGYTDTQYF.

The V and J genes are TRBV6-5 and TRBJ1-2; D uncertain. The CDR3 totals 16 residues. CDR1 is MNHEY and CDR2 is SVGAGI in the germline V gene. The V gene lost 4 bases and the J gene lost 1 base, with 16 bases spanning the gap. The CDR3 coding sequence is TGTGCCAGCAGTTTGATCGGATCAGCACTTAACTATGGCTACACCTTC. Its translation is CASSLIGSALNYGYTF.

This rearrangement joins TRBV4-1 to TRBJ2-7; no clear D gene. Germline lookup yields CDR1 MGHRA and CDR2 YSYEKL. Trimming removed 3 bases from V and 4 bases from J, with 10 bases in between. This CDR3 is 13 amino acids long. CDR3 in DNA: TGCGCCAGCAGCCACCGGCCCGGGTACGAGCAGTACGTC. Amino acids: CASSHRPGYEQYV.

On this clone itself: Different DNA sequences within this sample yield the same CDR3. The V call is TRBV5-6, the J call TRBJ1-2; 11 bases fit TRBD1. There are 14 residues in the CDR3. Trimming removed 4 bases from V and 2 bases from J; junction bases left unmatched: 1. Germline-derived CDR1 and CDR2 are SGHDT and YYEEEE. CDR3 bases: TGTGCCAGCAGCGGGGACAGGGGGAACTATGGCTACACCTTC. Protein product: CASSGDRGNYGYTF.

The genes are TRBV18 and TRBJ1-1; a weak D match, TRBD1 (5 bases). The CDR3 has 14 amino acids. V lost 3 bases and J lost 5, with 13 bases in between. Germline CDR1 KGHSH, CDR2 LQKENI. CDR3: CASSPTGRGTEAFF. CDR3 DNA sequence: TGTGCCAGCTCACCGACGGGACGGGGGACTGAAGCTTTCTTT.